One and the same sample provided the 28 T cell receptor beta chains below, sequenced in a study of T cells after yellow fever vaccination. One entry per CDR3 protein, called by TCRdb with MiXCR from the 5' RACE reads. The repertoire consists of hundreds of thousands of distinct CDR3 sequences, with about a sixth occurring once and the leading ten covering 17%. Material: PBMCs, obtained 4 to 5 days after the first yellow fever vaccination. The receptor set was obtained from a man in his late teens or twenties who received the YFV17D yellow fever vaccine.

The J gene is TRBJ1-1, the V gene TRBV6-2 or TRBV6-3; D might be TRBD1 (5 bases). V was pared by 5 bases and J by 4 bases, with 11 bases between. CDR1 and CDR2 from the germline V gene are MNHEY and SVGEGT. The CDR3 spans 13 residues. For the CDR3, the DNA is TGTGCCAGCAGTGTTACCGGGGGCACTGAAGCTTTCTTT. Protein sequence: CASSVTGGTEAFF.

This chain connects TRBV7-2 to TRBJ2-1; D is perhaps TRBD1 (6 bases). Germline V gene lookup returns CDR1 SGHTA and CDR2 FQGNSA. The CDR3 runs 15 residues. The ends were cut back, 5 bases at V and 6 bases at J, with 17 bases in the middle. CDR3 nucleotide sequence: TGTGCCAGCAGCGGGGGCTATTGGGCCGGCAATGAGCAGTTCTTC. Protein: CASSGGYWAGNEQFF.

This clonotype has a handful of counts. The chain carries TRBV6-6 and TRBJ1-2; D remains unclear. V was pared by 2 bases and J by 8 bases, with 6 bases between. The CDR3 extends over 11 amino acids. Germline V gene lookup returns CDR1 MNHNY and CDR2 SVGAGI (reference sequence). CDR3 sequence reads: CASSYVTGYTF. The DNA of the CDR3 is TGTGCCAGCAGTTACGTGACCGGCTACACCTTC.

This clonotype was observed at least ten times. CDR3 nucleotide sequence: TGTGCCAGCAGCTTAGGGGGGGGCCTATACAATGAGCAGTTCTTC. The encoded protein is CASSLGGGLYNEQFF. The chain couples TRBV13 to TRBJ2-1, with D tentatively TRBD1 or TRBD2 (6 bases each). V dropped 0 bases and J dropped 4 bases, with 10 bases sitting between them. CDR3 length: 15 amino acids. Per germline, CDR1 PRHDT and CDR2 FYEKMQ (reference sequence).

This clonotype showed up just a few times. The chain employs TRBV29-1 and TRBJ2-1; D remains ambiguous. The ends were cut back, 4 bases at V and 9 bases at J, with 16 bases in the middle. The CDR3 runs to 13 residues. The germline V gene has CDR1 SQVTM and CDR2 ANQGSEA. This CDR3 is CSVVSIVRIEQFF. The CDR3 region has the DNA TGCAGCGTTGTTTCGATAGTCCGAATTGAGCAGTTCTTC.

This chain joins TRBV7-3 and TRBJ2-3, with D unclear. Trimming removed 3 bases from V and 6 bases from J, with 10 bases in between. CDR3 length: 13 residues. Germline V gives CDR1 SGHTA, CDR2 FQGTGA. The CDR3 region is CASSFTGLDTQYF. DNA for the CDR3: TGTGCCAGCAGCTTTACCGGTTTGGATACGCAGTATTTT.

At least ten counts were recorded for this clonotype. The chain uses TRBV23-1 and TRBJ2-3; D is undetermined. TRBV23-1 is labeled an ORF, and its function is uncertain. The CDR3 consists of 15 residues. The germline V and J ends were trimmed by 2 bases and 2 bases, with 11 bases remaining between them. CDR3 DNA: TGCGCCAGCAGTCAAGAGTCCCGAGACACAGATACGCAGTATTTT. As protein: CASSQESRDTDTQYF.

The sample holds many counts of this clonotype. The chain is built from TRBV19 and TRBJ1-5; TRBD1 aligns across 12 bases. Germline V lookup: CDR1 LNHDA, CDR2 SQIVND (reference sequence). V lost 3 bases to trimming and J lost 8 bases; unmatched junction nucleotides: 5. The CDR3 is 15 amino acids. CDR3 sequence reads: CASSMGTGGAEPQHF. In nucleotides, the CDR3 is TGTGCCAGTAGTATGGGGACAGGGGGCGCGGAGCCCCAGCATTTT.

Remarks on this clonotype: This sequence may be a read error, since a much larger clone differs from it by one base. The J gene is TRBJ1-4, the V gene TRBV4-2; no firm D call. The CDR3 is 14 amino acids. The ends were cut back, 4 bases at V and 7 bases at J, with 13 bases in the middle. Per the germline V gene, CDR1 is LGHNA and CDR2 is YNFKEQ. The CDR3 sequence is CASSPVRESEKLFF. The DNA of the CDR3 is TGTGCCAGCAGCCCCGTTCGCGAGAGTGAAAAACTGTTTTTT.

The chain recombines TRBV14 with TRBJ2-1; the match to TRBD1 covers 8 bases. Germline V gene data show CDR1 as SGHDN and CDR2 as FVKESK. The CDR3 sequence is 16 residues long. Trimming at V came to 3 bases and at J to 0 bases, leaving 4 bases not matched to a gene. DNA for the CDR3: TGTGCCAGCAGCCACGGACAGGGTCTCTCCTACAATGAGCAGTTCTTC. Protein sequence: CASSHGQGLSYNEQFF. Together with reference TRBV14 and TRBJ2-1, the CDR3 gives the full variable domain: EAGVTQFPSHSVIEKGQTVTLRCDPISGHDNLYWYRRVMGKEIKFLLHFVKESKQDESGMPNNRFLAERTGGTYSTLKVQPAELEDSGVYFCASSHGQGLSYNEQFFGPGTRLTVL.

The chain combines TRBV6-1 with TRBJ2-7; D unresolved. Trimming took off 6 bases at V and 3 bases at J, with 9 bases between the two ends. CDR1 and CDR2 from the germline V gene are MNHNS and SASEGT. The CDR3 covers 12 residues. The CDR3 sequence: CASRGAFYEQYV. The CDR3 DNA is TGTGCCAGCAGAGGTGCCTTCTACGAGCAGTACGTC.

This clonotype was seen a few times. The chain couples TRBV14 to TRBJ1-4, with D possibly matching TRBD1 (5 bases). Deletions cut 3 bases from V and 6 bases from J, with 20 bases between. Looked up from germline, CDR1 is SGHDN and CDR2 is FVKESK. This CDR3 region has 17 residues. CDR3 sequence: CASSHLQVSGRDEKLFF. CDR3 in DNA: TGTGCCAGCAGCCACTTACAAGTATCAGGGAGGGATGAAAAACTGTTTTTT. The whole variable domain, remainder taken from reference TRBV14 and TRBJ1-4, is EAGVTQFPSHSVIEKGQTVTLRCDPISGHDNLYWYRRVMGKEIKFLLHFVKESKQDESGMPNNRFLAERTGGTYSTLKVQPAELEDSGVYFCASSHLQVSGRDEKLFFGSGTQLSVL.

The CDR3, as DNA: TGTGCCGTAGCAAAAAGGGGGCACGAGCAGTTCTTC. Translating gives CAVAKRGHEQFF. The J gene is TRBJ2-1, the V gene TRBV2; 7 positions agree with TRBD1. J lost 10 bases, V lost 11 bases, and 11 bases had no gene match. This CDR3 comprises 12 residues. Germline CDR1 SNHLY, CDR2 FYNNEI.

DNA for the CDR3: TGTGCCAGCAGTTATGGTCAGGGGCGGTCCTACGAGCAGTACTTC. Protein product: CASSYGQGRSYEQYF. The chain carries TRBV6-5 and TRBJ2-7, with a tentative D call TRBD1 (6 bases). The V end was cut by 3 bases, the J end by 1 base, with 13 bases between. Germline V lookup: CDR1 MNHEY, CDR2 SVGAGI. The CDR3 length is 15 residues.

This clonotype was picked up many times. The rearrangement links TRBV6-1 to TRBJ2-2, with TRBD2 identical over 7 bases. CDR3 length: 16 residues. Losses at the gene ends were 8 bases for V and 0 bases for J; bases not matched to a gene: 9. Looked up from germline, CDR1 is MNHNS and CDR2 is SASEGT. CDR3 sequence (DNA): TGTGCCAGCCCAGCGGGACCGCAAGCGAACACCGGGGAGCTGTTTTTT. Translating it yields CASPAGPQANTGELFF.

The gene calls are TRBV20-1 and TRBJ1-4, with D possibly matching TRBD1 (5 bases). V was shortened by 3 bases and J by 8 bases, with 13 bases between the two germline ends. The germline V gene has CDR1 DFQATT and CDR2 SNEGSKA (reference sequence). The CDR3 consists of 13 residues. In DNA, the CDR3 is TGCAGTGCTAGGCAGGGAGGAAGAGAAAAACTGTTTTTT. This encodes CSARQGGREKLFF.

This clonotype has just a few counts. This sequence joins TRBV4-3 and TRBJ1-2; no definite D call. The germline V gene has CDR1 LGHNA and CDR2 YSLEER. Deletions cut 3 bases from V and 2 bases from J, with 10 bases between. This CDR3 has 14 residues. The CDR3 DNA follows: TGCGCCAGCAGCCACCTGGAGCGAAACTATGGCTACACCTTC. Amino acid sequence: CASSHLERNYGYTF.

This chain joins TRBV12-3 or TRBV12-4 and TRBJ2-6; 8 bases map to TRBD1. The CDR3 is made up of 17 amino acids. V dropped 3 bases and J dropped 2; count of bases not matched to a gene: 6. The CDR3, as DNA: TGTGCCAGCAGTTTTGACAGGGGCCGTGCTGGGGCCAACGTCCTGACTTTC. Translation: CASSFDRGRAGANVLTF.

This clonotype turned up a few times. The J gene is TRBJ2-5, the V gene TRBV28; 9 bases are a match to TRBD1. The CDR3 has 15 amino acids. Germline CDR1 MDHEN, CDR2 SYDVKM. Trimming removed 5 bases from V and 4 bases from J; junction bases left unmatched: 8. CDR3 in amino acids: CASSTRGQGLETQYF. CDR3 DNA sequence: TGTGCCAGCAGTACGAGGGGACAGGGTTTAGAGACCCAGTACTTC.

In this sample, this clonotype turned up a few times. The V gene is TRBV25-1, the J gene TRBJ1-4; D gene uncertain. Looked up from germline, CDR1 is MGHDK and CDR2 is SYGVNS. The CDR3 covers 14 residues. V was cut by 6 bases and J by 0 bases, with 8 bases left in between. CDR3 amino acids: CASSEQTTNEKLFF. Written as DNA, the CDR3 is TGTGCCAGCAGCGAACAGACAACTAATGAAAAACTGTTTTTT.

The gene calls are TRBV18 and TRBJ2-7; no firm D call. The CDR3 contains 14 residues. The V and J ends lost 3 bases and 0 bases respectively, with 9 bases between them. Germline CDR1 and CDR2: KGHSH and LQKENI. The CDR3 sequence is CASSPSAVSYEQYF. In DNA form, the CDR3 reads TGTGCCAGCTCACCTTCGGCAGTCTCCTACGAGCAGTACTTC.

The rearrangement joins TRBV27 to TRBJ1-1; TRBD1 matches 7 bases. The CDR3 has 13 residues. V lost 6 bases to trimming and J lost 5 bases; unmatched junction nucleotides: 6. CDR1 and CDR2 (germline): MNHEY, SMNVEV (reference sequence). The CDR3 sequence: CASSSGQLTEAFF. The CDR3 bases are TGTGCCAGCAGCTCGGGACAGTTAACTGAAGCTTTCTTT.

DNA for the CDR3: TGTGCCAGCTCACCACAGGGGAGTACCTACAATGAGCAGTTCTTC. It is translated as CASSPQGSTYNEQFF. V gene TRBV18 combines with J gene TRBJ2-1; D may be TRBD1 or TRBD2 (5 bases each). Germline loops: CDR1 KGHSH, CDR2 LQKENI. This CDR3 has 15 residues. V lost 1 base and J 2 bases, leaving 9 bases between the germline ends. Variable domain in full (rest from reference TRBV18 and TRBJ2-1): NAGVMQNPRHLVRRRGQEARLRCSPMKGHSHVYWYRQLPEEGLKFMVYLQKENIIDESGMPKERFSAEFPKEGPSILRIQQVVRGDSAAYFCASSPQGSTYNEQFFGPGTRLTVL.

This clonotype was seen only a few times. The V call is TRBV9, the J call TRBJ1-6, with D hard to call. This CDR3 is built from 17 residues. Trimming shortened V by 4 bases and J by 0 bases, and 14 bases separated the two germline ends. Germline CDR1 is SGDLS and CDR2 is YYNGEE. CDR3 sequence: CASSPSPGGSYNSPLHF. The DNA of the CDR3 is TGTGCCAGCAGCCCTAGTCCAGGCGGCTCCTATAATTCACCCCTCCACTTT.

The chain combines TRBV29-1 with TRBJ2-7; TRBD1 agrees at 9 bases. The trim removed 7 bases at V and 4 bases at J, leaving 11 bases unmatched. Germline assignment: CDR1 SQVTM and CDR2 ANQGSEA. The length of the CDR3 is 14 residues. CDR3 sequence: CSAAIQGARYEQYF. CDR3 nucleotide sequence: TGCAGCGCAGCTATACAGGGGGCAAGATACGAGCAGTACTTC.

There are a few counts of this clonotype. This sequence joins TRBV7-9 and TRBJ1-2, with D hard to call. Trimming cost V 4 bases and J 1 base, with 10 bases left between them. This CDR3 spans 14 amino acids. CDR1 and CDR2 (germline): SEHNR, FQNEAQ (reference sequence). The CDR3 sequence is CASSSQVVNYGYTF. CDR3 sequence (DNA): TGTGCCAGCAGCTCCCAGGTGGTTAACTATGGCTACACCTTC.

The chain combines TRBV7-9 with TRBJ1-1; TRBD1 might be the D (5 bases). Germline CDR1 is SEHNR and CDR2 is FQNEAQ (reference sequence). Deletions cut 0 bases from V and 4 bases from J, with 12 bases between. The CDR3 covers 15 residues. The CDR3 is CASSLAGFGATEAFF. The CDR3 nucleotides are TGTGCCAGCAGCTTAGCGGGTTTCGGGGCCACTGAAGCTTTCTTT.

This clonotype was counted between two and nine times. The CDR3 DNA reads as TGCGCCAGCAGCCAAGATTTCCCGAGAAGGGCTGGAAACACCATATATTTT. Translated, it gives CASSQDFPRRAGNTIYF. The V gene is TRBV4-3, the J gene TRBJ1-3, with unresolved D. This CDR3 has 17 amino acids. The germline CDR1 and CDR2 sequences are LGHNA and YSLEER. With 0 bases removed from V and 2 bases from J, the gap between germline ends came to 14 bases.